This T cell receptor (beta chain) was identified in a study of blood T cell repertoires in COVID-19. Authors' data handling: Counts of nucleated cells, estimated from reference gene primer amplification, were obtained. Data came from immunoSEQ multiplex PCR; TCRdb stores just in-frame clones and leaves some out. V, J and clone size are taken as reported in that table, and D and trimming were inferred from the DNA itself. Counted here are about 34,000 clones, 60% to 80% occurring once; the ten biggest clones make up roughly 15%. Per germline, CDR1 SGHTA and CDR2 FQGNSA. Trimming cost V 2 bases and J 5 bases; bases outside gene matches: 4. The CDR3 spans 14 residues.

This TCR was sampled from an older man with active or convalescent COVID-19. The sample taken for sequencing was peripheral blood. V gene TRBV7-2 combines with J gene TRBJ2-3, with TRBD2 identical over 7 bases. CDR3 DNA sequence: TGTGCCAGCAGCTTATCTTTAGCGGGAGATACGCAGTATTTT. Translated, it gives CASSLSLAGDTQYF.